The 26 T cell receptor beta chains in this list originate from one sample, sequenced in a study of regulatory T cells in long-lasting Graves disease. As to time point: persistent/refractory GD, antithyroid drugs over 5 years with positive TRAb. The TCR library was made from RNA extracted from PBMCs. Library construction for TCR beta used iRepertoire HTBI primers and Arm-PCR of CDR3 regions. A single record per CDR3 protein comes from TCRdb applying MiXCR to the multiplex PCR reads. In the table there are roughly 470,000 distinct CDR3 sequences, less than 25% of which are singletons. Sequences were derived from peripheral blood mononuclear cells (PBMCs), sampled when the disease was refractory, from a patient treated with antithyroid drugs. The receptors here all came from a female donor with Graves disease.

This chain connects TRBV4-2 to TRBJ2-5, with D uncertain. Germline assignment: CDR1 LGHNA and CDR2 YNFKEQ. CDR3 length: 14 residues. Trimming removed 1 base from V and 0 bases from J, with 6 bases in between. The CDR3 sequence is CASSQAYDQETQYF. CDR3 DNA: TGTGCCAGCAGCCAAGCCTACGACCAAGAGACCCAGTACTTC.

This clonotype was seen many times. The chain couples TRBV6-1 to TRBJ1-1; D is uncertain. V shed 6 bases and J shed 2 bases, with 10 bases lying between them. The CDR3 loop spans 13 amino acids. Germline V lookup: CDR1 MNHNS, CDR2 SASEGT. The CDR3 loop reads CASRPLVNTEAFF. The CDR3 region has the DNA TGTGCCAGCAGACCCCTGGTAAACACTGAAGCTTTCTTT.

This clonotype was observed a few times. This sequence joins TRBV5-4 and TRBJ2-3; tentative D call: TRBD1 (6 bases). Germline V gene sequence: CDR1 SGHNT, CDR2 YYREEE (reference sequence). This CDR3 is 15 amino acids long. V gave up 0 bases and J gave up 6 bases, with 14 bases separating them. The CDR3 DNA reads TGTGCCAGCAGCTTGGGGGGACACGGAACGGATACGCAGTATTTT. Translated: CASSLGGHGTDTQYF.

The rearrangement links TRBV20-1 to TRBJ2-2; 8 bases map to TRBD1. Germline lookup yields CDR1 DFQATT and CDR2 SNEGSKA (reference sequence). The CDR3 sequence is 12 residues long. The ends lost 5 bases at V and 6 bases at J; junction bases unmatched: 2. CDR3 in DNA: TGCAGTGCTTCACAGGGGGCCGGGGAGCTGTTTTTT. Translated: CSASQGAGELFF.

In its sample, this clonotype was seen many times. The V call is TRBV28, the J call TRBJ2-7; unclear D gene. Germline lookup yields CDR1 MDHEN and CDR2 SYDVKM. This CDR3 spans 11 amino acids. Trimming cost V 4 bases and J 6 bases, with 7 bases left between them. In nucleotides, the CDR3 is TGTGCCAGCAGTTGGGGTGTCGAGCAGTACTTC. This encodes CASSWGVEQYF.

In the case of this clonotype: A much more abundant neighbour one base away suggests this may be a read error. The CDR3: CASLWGTEAFF. DNA for the CDR3: TGTGCCAGCCTTTGGGGGACTGAAGCTTTCTTT. The chain is built from TRBV12-3 or TRBV12-4 and TRBJ1-1; D may be TRBD1 (5 bases). V lost 8 bases and J lost 5, with 9 bases in between. The CDR3 runs to 11 residues.

This clonotype was recorded at least ten times. This rearrangement joins TRBV28 to TRBJ1-1; D is undetermined. The germline gives CDR1 MDHEN, CDR2 SYDVKM. The CDR3 spans 12 residues. Trimming removed 5 bases at V and 7 bases at J, with 11 bases between. Here the CDR3 reads CASSTGGHEAFF. CDR3 sequence (DNA): TGTGCCAGCAGTACCGGTGGGCATGAAGCTTTCTTT.

This rearrangement joins TRBV7-3 to TRBJ1-5; D is perhaps TRBD1 (5 bases). Germline CDR1 reads SGHTA; CDR2 reads FQGTGA. There are 13 residues in the CDR3. Trimming cost V 6 bases and J 6 bases, with 12 bases left between them. In nucleotides, the CDR3 is TGTGCCAGCAGTTCTCACGGGGGTCAGCCCCAGCATTTT. This translates into CASSSHGGQPQHF.

This clonotype was detected ten times or more. The chain carries TRBV3-1 and TRBJ2-7; D is possibly TRBD2 (6 bases). The CDR3 is 15 residues long. Trimming left V 1 base short and J 2 bases short, with 12 bases between. Germline values: CDR1 LGHDT, CDR2 YNNKEL (reference sequence). The CDR3 sequence: CASSQGSGLTYEQYF. CDR3 DNA: TGTGCCAGCAGCCAAGGGAGCGGGCTAACCTACGAGCAGTACTTC.

The chain recombines TRBV27 with TRBJ2-1, with 10 bases identical to TRBD2. The CDR3 sequence is 17 residues long. Looked up from germline, CDR1 is MNHEY and CDR2 is SMNVEV (reference sequence). V lost 5 bases and J lost 7; bases outside the gene matches: 14. The CDR3 region is CASSPPRGSGRFNEQFF. CDR3 bases: TGTGCCAGCAGTCCACCCCGGGGTAGCGGGAGGTTTAATGAGCAGTTCTTC.

This rearrangement joins TRBV28 to TRBJ2-3; no clear D. Germline V gives CDR1 MDHEN, CDR2 SYDVKM. The V gene lost 6 bases and the J gene lost 6 bases, with 22 bases spanning the gap. The CDR3 is 16 residues long. CDR3 DNA sequence: TGTGCCAGCAGCACCCAAAGCATTCGGAAATCCGATACGCAGTATTTT. Protein product: CASSTQSIRKSDTQYF.

As regards this clonotype: Being one base from a much bigger clone, this may be a read error. Without the conserved terminal phenylalanine or tryptophan, this CDR3 likely stems from a read error. The V and J genes are TRBV5-1 and TRBJ1-2; TRBD1 is a possible D gene (5 bases). The CDR3 sequence is 15 residues long. The germline V gene has CDR1 SGHRS and CDR2 YFSETQ. CDR3 sequence (DNA): TGTGCCAGCAGCTTAGCCAGGGTCGCTAACTATGGCTACACCCTC. Translation gives CASSLARVANYGYTL.

As to this clonotype: Being one base from a much bigger clone, this may be a read error. This rearrangement joins TRBV6-1 to TRBJ2-5; TRBD1 is a possible D gene (6 bases). Germline V lookup: CDR1 MNHNS, CDR2 SASEGT. There are 15 residues in the CDR3. In DNA form, the CDR3 reads TGTGCCAGCAGTCCAGAGACCGGGACAATCGAGACCCTGTACTTC. It translates to CASSPETGTIETLYF.

The rearrangement uses TRBV29-1 and TRBJ1-1, with D tentatively TRBD1 (6 bases). Trimming left V 4 bases short and J 10 bases short, with 22 bases between. The CDR3 length is 14 residues. Germline values: CDR1 SQVTM, CDR2 ANQGSEA. CDR3 DNA: TGCAGCGTTGTGGGACACGCCGGATCCAGGGGAGCTTTCTTT. Protein: CSVVGHAGSRGAFF.

The gene calls are TRBV3-2 and TRBJ1-1. TRBV3-2 is a recognized pseudogene. This CDR3 has 16 amino acids. In DNA, the CDR3 is TGTGCCAGCAGCCAAGATCACGGCACCGAGAACACTGAAGCTTTCTTT. Translated, it gives CASSQDHGTENTEAFF.

The V gene is TRBV19, the J gene TRBJ1-1, with D maybe TRBD1 (6 bases). Germline V gene lookup returns CDR1 LNHDA and CDR2 SQIVND (reference sequence). The length of the CDR3 is 15 residues. V gave up 3 bases and J gave up 2 bases, with 13 bases separating them. CDR3 in amino acids: CASSIGSGGNTEAFF. The CDR3 nucleotides are TGTGCCAGTAGTATTGGTTCCGGGGGCAACACTGAAGCTTTCTTT.

This clonotype occurred many times. The rearrangement uses TRBV7-2 and TRBJ2-3; 15 bases are shared with TRBD2. V was clipped by 5 bases and J by 3 bases; unmatched bases: 6. The CDR3 runs 17 residues. Germline V gene sequence: CDR1 SGHTA, CDR2 FQGNSA. The CDR3 region is CASSRTSGRGGTDTQYF. CDR3 in DNA: TGTGCCAGCAGCCGGACTAGCGGGAGGGGGGGTACAGATACGCAGTATTTT.

The sample holds many counts of this clonotype. The chain carries TRBV20-1 and TRBJ2-7, with 8 bases lining up with TRBD1. Germline-derived CDR1 and CDR2 are DFQATT and SNEGSKA (reference sequence). V was clipped by 6 bases and J by 6 bases; unmatched bases: 13. The CDR3 length is 14 residues. The CDR3 is CSAEQGGILSEQYF. The CDR3, as DNA: TGCAGTGCCGAACAGGGGGGAATTTTGAGCGAGCAGTACTTC.

This chain connects TRBV6-2 or TRBV6-3 to TRBJ1-3; D call uncertain. The V and J ends lost 7 bases and 0 bases respectively, with 13 bases between them. CDR1 MNHEY and CDR2 SVGEGT come from the germline V gene. The CDR3 loop spans 15 amino acids. The CDR3 loop reads CASKRGRSSGNTIYF. For the CDR3, the DNA is TGTGCCAGCAAGCGAGGCCGGAGCTCTGGAAACACCATATATTTT.

This clonotype appeared many times. V usage is TRBV7-9 and J usage is TRBJ2-5; D is perhaps TRBD2 (6 bases). The CDR3 consists of 15 residues. Per germline, CDR1 SEHNR and CDR2 FQNEAQ (reference sequence). V lost 5 bases and J lost 1, with 14 bases in between. The CDR3 here is CASSGAGTFQETQYF. The CDR3 nucleotides read TGTGCCAGCAGCGGGGCCGGGACTTTCCAAGAGACCCAGTACTTC.

V gene TRBV30 combines with J gene TRBJ1-5; D gene ambiguous. Trimming pared 0 bases from V and 0 bases from J, leaving 9 bases between. The CDR3 loop spans 15 amino acids. Germline assignment: CDR1 GTSNPN and CDR2 SVGIG (reference sequence). The CDR3 is CAWSVTTYSNQPQHF. In DNA, the CDR3 is TGTGCCTGGAGTGTAACTACGTATAGCAATCAGCCCCAGCATTTT. The entire variable domain, with the rest obtained from reference TRBV30 and TRBJ1-5, is as follows: SQTIHQWPATLVQPVGSPLSLECTVEGTSNPNLYWYRQAAGRGLQLLFYSVGIGQISSEVPQNLSASRPQDRQFILSSKKLLLSDSGFYLCAWSVTTYSNQPQHFGDGTRLSIL.

This clonotype was seen at least ten times. The V gene is TRBV27, the J gene TRBJ2-7, with D possibly being TRBD1 or TRBD2 (5 bases each). The CDR3 runs to 14 residues. The V end lost 6 bases, the J end lost 3 bases, and 15 bases lay between the germline ends. CDR1 and CDR2 (germline): MNHEY, SMNVEV (reference sequence). The CDR3 protein is CASSLAGTFYEQYF. The CDR3 coding sequence is TGTGCCAGCAGCCTCGCCGGGACGTTCTACGAGCAGTACTTC.

This clonotype was counted between two and nine times. J is TRBJ1-5 and V is TRBV20-1; no reliable D call. V was trimmed by 4 bases and J by 0 bases, leaving 13 bases between them. CDR3 length: 15 residues. Per the germline V gene, CDR1 is DFQATT and CDR2 is SNEGSKA (reference sequence). This chain's CDR3 is CSANFRRTSNQPQHF. DNA of the CDR3: TGCAGTGCTAATTTTAGACGGACTAGCAATCAGCCCCAGCATTTT.

This clonotype was recorded at least ten times. The chain carries TRBV11-2 and TRBJ1-2, with a weak D call TRBD1 (6 bases). CDR3 size: 15 residues. Looked up from germline, CDR1 is SGHAT and CDR2 is FQNNGV. V lost 1 base and J 4 bases, leaving 13 bases between the germline ends. CDR3 bases: TGTGCCAGCAGCTTAGGGTCGGGGGCGAGCTATGGCTACACCTTC. Protein: CASSLGSGASYGYTF.

This clonotype was recorded a few times. This rearrangement joins TRBV6-5 to TRBJ2-1; the D gene is possibly TRBD1 (5 bases). V lost 0 bases to trimming and J lost 8 bases, with 11 bases between them. This CDR3 comprises 14 residues. From germline, CDR1 is MNHEY and CDR2 SVGAGI. The DNA of the CDR3 is TGTGCCAGCAGTTACTCCGCAGGGTCCGATGAGCAGTTCTTC. This translates into CASSYSAGSDEQFF.

V and J are TRBV6-1 and TRBJ2-7, with D maybe TRBD1 (6 bases). CDR3 length equals 14 residues. The V gene's germline CDR1 is MNHNS and CDR2 SASEGT. V was trimmed by 7 bases and J by 3 bases, leaving 16 bases between them. This chain's CDR3 is CASTRTDFNYEQYF. CDR3 bases: TGTGCCAGCACAAGGACAGACTTCAACTACGAGCAGTACTTC.